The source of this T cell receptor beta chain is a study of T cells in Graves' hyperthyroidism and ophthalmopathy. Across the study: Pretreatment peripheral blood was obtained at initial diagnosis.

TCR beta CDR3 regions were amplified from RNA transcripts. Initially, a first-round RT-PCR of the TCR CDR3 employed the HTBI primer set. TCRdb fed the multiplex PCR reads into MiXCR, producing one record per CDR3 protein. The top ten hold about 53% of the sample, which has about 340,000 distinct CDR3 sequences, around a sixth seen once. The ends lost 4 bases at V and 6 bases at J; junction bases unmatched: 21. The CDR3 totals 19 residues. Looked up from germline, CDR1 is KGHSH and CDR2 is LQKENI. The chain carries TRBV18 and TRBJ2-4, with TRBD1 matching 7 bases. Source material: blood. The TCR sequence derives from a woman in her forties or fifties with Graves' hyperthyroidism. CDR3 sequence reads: CASSQWTGHLRGLLNIQYF. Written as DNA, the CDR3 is TGTGCCAGCTCACAATGGACTGGACATTTGAGGGGGCTCCTAAACATTCAGTACTTC.